The 7 T cell receptor beta chains below were found in one sample sequenced in a study of CD4 and CD8 cells across lung adenocarcinoma regions. TCRdb passed the PCR reads through MiXCR, listing each CDR3 protein once. The sample holds 13,000 or so distinct CDR3 sequences, approximately 40% seen once. Input material: CD4+ T cells from the center of a lung tumor. All receptors derive from a male donor with lung adenocarcinoma. The CD4 and CD8 labels of this study may be unreliable.

Comment on this clonotype: The junction shows a germline mismatch at one end, possibly a read error. The J gene is TRBJ2-3, the V gene TRBV6-5; 11 bases are shared with TRBD1. The CDR3 is 14 residues long. Per germline, CDR1 MNHEY and CDR2 SVGAGI. CDR3 residues: CASSSGTGGNTQYF. In nucleotides, the CDR3 is TGTGCCAGCAGTTCCGGGACAGGGGGAAATACGCAGTATTTC.

CDR3 DNA: TGCAGTGCTCAACAGGTACTAGATACGCAGTATTTT. Translating gives CSAQQVLDTQYF. This sequence joins TRBV20-1 and TRBJ2-3, with TRBD1 as a possible D gene (5 bases). CDR1 is DFQATT, CDR2 SNEGSKA, per germline (reference sequence). The ends were cut back, 5 bases at V and 5 bases at J, with 11 bases in the middle. The CDR3 is 12 amino acids.

The chain combines TRBV6-1 with TRBJ2-3, with 12 bases that match TRBD2. Germline values: CDR1 MNHNS, CDR2 SASEGT. Trimming cost V 4 bases and J 0 bases; bases outside gene matches: 11. This CDR3 region has 19 residues. DNA of the CDR3: TGTGCCAGCAGTGCTGGGGGGACTAGCGGGCGAACTAGCACAGATACGCAGTATTTT. Protein product: CASSAGGTSGRTSTDTQYF.

This clonotype was counted at least ten times. The V call is TRBV6-2 or TRBV6-3, the J call TRBJ2-1; D not resolved. The germline gives CDR1 MNHEY, CDR2 SVGEGT. The V end lost 6 bases, the J end lost 5 bases, and 14 bases lay between the germline ends. The CDR3 has 14 residues. The CDR3 DNA is TGTGCCAGCAGGAAAACGGGCCTGGACAATGAGCAGTTCTTC. Protein: CASRKTGLDNEQFF.

The rearrangement links TRBV5-1 to TRBJ2-7; D is possibly TRBD1 or TRBD2 (5 bases each). The CDR3 has 15 amino acids. The germline CDR1 and CDR2 sequences are SGHRS and YFSETQ. With 2 bases removed from V and 1 base from J, the gap between germline ends came to 13 bases. The CDR3 protein is CASSLGAGPSYEQYF. The CDR3 DNA is TGCGCCAGCAGCTTAGGGGCGGGTCCTTCCTACGAGCAGTACTTC.

V and J are TRBV6-5 and TRBJ1-1, with D perhaps matching TRBD1 (6 bases). CDR1 MNHEY and CDR2 SVGAGI come from the germline V gene. The CDR3 sequence is 13 residues long. Trimming took off 4 bases at V and 6 bases at J, with 12 bases between the two ends. CDR3 in DNA: TGTGCCAGCAGTTCCTGGGGGGGCGCTGAAGCTTTCTTT. Its protein is CASSSWGGAEAFF.

This clonotype showed up just once. An end of the junction does not agree with germline; a read error may underlie this. The chain has TRBV10-3 and TRBJ2-3, with TRBD1 as a possible D gene (6 bases). The CDR3 loop spans 18 amino acids. CDR1 and CDR2 from the germline V gene are ENHRY and SYGVKD. This CDR3 is CAIRGGGWGQWGTDTQYF. The CDR3 DNA follows: TGTGCCATCAGGGGTGGCGGGTGGGGGCAGTGGGGCACAGATACGCAGTATTTC.